The 23 T cell receptor beta chains listed next were all sequenced from one sample in a study of T-cell memory formation after mild COVID-19. Via MiXCR, TCRdb re-called the 5' RACE reads, giving one row per CDR3 protein. The repertoire holds approximately 500,000 distinct CDR3 sequences, around 25% seen once, with approximately 13% in the top ten. The sequencing sample was made of PBMCs or a T cell subset sorted from them (not recorded which). Every receptor here comes from an adult woman who had mild COVID-19 (a few samples of this study predate the infection). Cell type and time point are not known.

This clonotype was detected only a few times. The chain couples TRBV9 to TRBJ1-1; perhaps TRBD1 as D (5 bases). CDR3 length: 12 residues. The V end lost 0 bases, the J end lost 9 bases, and 9 bases lay between the germline ends. CDR1 SGDLS and CDR2 YYNGEE come from the germline V gene. This CDR3 is CASSVGEGKAFF. The CDR3 DNA follows: TGTGCCAGCAGCGTAGGGGAGGGGAAAGCTTTCTTT.

The chain uses TRBV4-3 and TRBJ2-1, with D possibly TRBD2 on 6 matching bases. With 4 bases removed from V and 9 bases from J, the gap between germline ends came to 19 bases. This CDR3 contains 15 residues. Germline V gene sequence: CDR1 LGHNA, CDR2 YSLEER. The CDR3 coding sequence is TGCGCCAGCAGCCGAGATGGGACGGGGGAAGGTGAGCAGTTCTTC. Protein sequence: CASSRDGTGEGEQFF.

The CDR3: CSALGQGSYEQYF. DNA for the CDR3: TGCAGCGCCTTGGGACAGGGCAGCTACGAGCAGTACTTC. The rearrangement joins TRBV29-1 to TRBJ2-7, with 9 bases matching TRBD1. The CDR3 sequence is 13 residues long. Trimming at V came to 7 bases and at J to 3 bases, leaving 7 bases not matched to a gene. The germline V gene encodes CDR1 SQVTM and CDR2 ANQGSEA.

The chain is built from TRBV30 and TRBJ2-6; possible D gene TRBD1, 5 bases. V lost 5 bases to trimming and J lost 2 bases, with 7 bases between them. Germline V gives CDR1 GTSNPN, CDR2 SVGIG (reference sequence). The CDR3 runs 13 residues. The CDR3 DNA follows: TGTGCCTGGGACAGTGCTGGGGCCAACGTCCTGACTTTC. Translating gives CAWDSAGANVLTF.

This clonotype was counted a few times. CDR3 protein: CSARGQTNYGYTF. The CDR3 region has the DNA TGCAGTGCTAGAGGACAGACTAACTATGGCTACACCTTC. This chain links TRBV20-1 with TRBJ1-2; possibly TRBD1 for D (5 bases). V was pared by 1 base and J by 0 bases, with 6 bases between. The CDR3 covers 13 residues. The germline V gene has CDR1 DFQATT and CDR2 SNEGSKA (reference sequence).

The chain has TRBV4-1 and TRBJ1-1; no reliable D call. This CDR3 has 15 amino acids. Germline V lookup: CDR1 MGHRA, CDR2 YSYEKL. Trimming stripped 4 bases from V and 0 bases from J, with 12 bases between. In DNA form, the CDR3 reads TGCGCCAGCAGCCTCGGGCCCCGTATGAACACTGAAGCTTTCTTT. This codes for CASSLGPRMNTEAFF.

This clonotype was seen a few times. The chain links TRBV27 to TRBJ2-1; 12 nucleotides line up with TRBD1. Germline CDR1 reads MNHEY; CDR2 reads SMNVEV (reference sequence). Trimming at V came to 6 bases and at J to 7 bases, leaving 7 bases not matched to a gene. The CDR3 length is 15 residues. CDR3 protein: CASRWLGQGANEQFF. The CDR3 bases are TGTGCCAGCAGATGGCTGGGACAGGGGGCGAATGAGCAGTTCTTC.

The rearrangement links TRBV12-3 or TRBV12-4 to TRBJ1-6; possible D gene TRBD1, 5 bases. There are 12 residues in the CDR3. The V and J ends lost 6 bases and 14 bases respectively, with 14 bases between them. The CDR3 sequence is CASSRSPGALHF. As DNA, the CDR3 is TGTGCCAGCAGCCGGTCACCGGGGGCCCTCCACTTT.

The CDR3 DNA reads TGCAGCGCTTGGGGCGGGATGAGCACAGATACGCAGTATTTT. Amino acid sequence: CSAWGGMSTDTQYF. This chain connects TRBV29-1 to TRBJ2-3; TRBD2 might be the D (6 bases). Per the germline V gene, CDR1 is SQVTM and CDR2 is ANQGSEA. V dropped 7 bases and J dropped 0 bases, with 14 bases sitting between them. The CDR3 spans 14 residues.

In this sample, this clonotype turned up many times. The chain has TRBV7-8 and TRBJ2-3; TRBD2 agrees at 8 bases. CDR1 is SGHVS, CDR2 FQNEAQ, per germline. V lost 5 bases to trimming and J lost 4 bases; unmatched junction nucleotides: 2. The CDR3 covers 13 residues. In nucleotides, the CDR3 is TGTGCCAGCAGCCCCGGGGGGGCAGATACGCAGTATTTT. This encodes CASSPGGADTQYF.

This clonotype has at least ten counts. The chain combines TRBV5-5 with TRBJ2-5; D is perhaps TRBD1 (5 bases). CDR1 is SGHKS and CDR2 is YYEKEE in the germline V gene (reference sequence). The V gene lost 1 base and the J gene lost 1 base, with 5 bases spanning the gap. The CDR3 consists of 13 residues. CDR3 sequence reads: CASSLQGQETQYF. Written as DNA, the CDR3 is TGTGCCAGCAGCTTGCAGGGCCAAGAGACCCAGTACTTC.

This clonotype showed up many times. V is TRBV5-4 and J is TRBJ2-3; 8 nucleotides match TRBD2. This CDR3 comprises 14 residues. Germline lookup yields CDR1 SGHNT and CDR2 YYREEE (reference sequence). With V trimmed by 1 base and J by 4 bases, 2 bases remained unmatched. Here the CDR3 reads CASSLIGGADTQYF. The DNA of the CDR3 is TGTGCCAGCAGCTTGATCGGGGGGGCAGATACGCAGTATTTT.

The chain carries TRBV7-9 and TRBJ1-3; D gene unclear. V shed 4 bases and J shed 0 bases, with 7 bases lying between them. CDR3 length: 14 residues. The germline V gene encodes CDR1 SEHNR and CDR2 FQNEAQ (reference sequence). For the CDR3, the DNA is TGTGCCAGCAGCTCCGGGAGCTCTGGAAACACCATATATTTT. Translation: CASSSGSSGNTIYF.

The chain has TRBV18 and TRBJ2-2, with TRBD2 matching over 7 bases. The CDR3 is 18 residues long. The germline V gene has CDR1 KGHSH and CDR2 LQKENI. Trimming took 0 bases from V and 5 from J; bases not matched to a gene: 12. The CDR3 here is CASSPPGVAGPLTGELFF. CDR3 sequence (DNA): TGTGCCAGCTCACCACCGGGAGTAGCGGGTCCTCTGACCGGGGAGCTGTTTTTT.

V gene TRBV3-1 combines with J gene TRBJ2-1, with D possibly matching TRBD2 (6 bases). Trimming pared 0 bases from V and 8 bases from J, leaving 23 bases between. This CDR3 region has 18 residues. Germline CDR1 and CDR2: LGHDT and YNNKEL (reference sequence). As DNA, the CDR3 is TGTGCCAGCAGCCAAGATCAGCCTAGCGCCCACTCTGAGGATGAGCAGTTCTTC. It is translated as CASSQDQPSAHSEDEQFF.

The chain carries TRBV19 and TRBJ2-2; TRBD1 aligns across 10 bases. The V gene's germline CDR1 is LNHDA and CDR2 SQIVND (reference sequence). The CDR3 runs 16 residues. V shed 6 bases, J shed 3 bases, and the junction held 7 bases outside the gene matches. The CDR3 bases are TGTGCCAGTAGGGACAGGGGGAAACTGGACACCGGGGAGCTGTTTTTT. It specifies CASRDRGKLDTGELFF.

The chain joins TRBV11-3 to TRBJ2-7; TRBD1 matches at 8 bases. Germline assignment: CDR1 SGHNT and CDR2 YENEEA. V was pared by 10 bases and J by 3 bases, with 8 bases of the junction left unmatched. This CDR3 has 13 amino acids. CDR3 in DNA: TGTGCCACCCGGGGACAGGTCTACTACGAGCAGTACTTC. Translated: CATRGQVYYEQYF.

The chain links TRBV5-1 to TRBJ1-1; maybe TRBD1 (5 bases). This CDR3 comprises 18 residues. Trimming pared 2 bases from V and 0 bases from J, leaving 20 bases between. CDR1 is SGHRS and CDR2 is YFSETQ in the germline V gene. The CDR3 DNA sequence: TGCGCCAGCAGCTTCTATCGATCAGGGCTATTTATGAACACTGAAGCTTTCTTT. This translates into CASSFYRSGLFMNTEAFF.

This clonotype showed up just a few times. The CDR3 nucleotides read TGTGCCACCAGTGAAGGGGTGGGCAGCCTGCAGTTCTTC. Translation: CATSEGVGSLQFF. V and J are TRBV24-1 and TRBJ2-1; TRBD1 is a possible D gene (5 bases). The CDR3 is 13 amino acids. The V gene lost 4 bases and the J gene lost 12 bases, with 15 bases spanning the gap. Germline lookup yields CDR1 KGHDR and CDR2 SFDVKD.

This clonotype was counted between two and nine times. The rearrangement links TRBV12-3 or TRBV12-4 to TRBJ2-5; 11 bases map to TRBD2. Trimming at V came to 3 bases and at J to 6 bases, leaving 3 bases not matched to a gene. CDR3 size: 14 residues. As DNA, the CDR3 is TGTGCCAGCAGTTTTTTAGCGGGAGGGAAGACCCAGTACTTC. Translated: CASSFLAGGKTQYF.

Only a few counts were recorded for this clonotype. The chain joins TRBV28 to TRBJ2-7; 15 bases match TRBD2. Germline assignment: CDR1 MDHEN and CDR2 SYDVKM. V shed 4 bases and J 0 bases; nucleotides not matched to a gene: 7. The CDR3 consists of 18 residues. As DNA, the CDR3 is TGTGCCAGCAGTTCGCCGGGACTAGCGGGGGGATTCTCCTACGAGCAGTACTTC. Translated, it gives CASSSPGLAGGFSYEQYF.

The sample holds a few counts of this clonotype. The rearrangement joins TRBV15 to TRBJ2-1; 7 nucleotides match TRBD2. V shed 2 bases and J 5 bases; nucleotides not matched to a gene: 12. The germline V gene encodes CDR1 LNHNV and CDR2 YYDKDF (reference sequence). This CDR3 comprises 17 residues. The CDR3 DNA follows: TGTGCCACCAGCAGACTGGAACTAGCGTGGATACACAATGAGCAGTTCTTC. Protein sequence: CATSRLELAWIHNEQFF.

This clonotype was found a few times. The chain combines TRBV6-2 or TRBV6-3 with TRBJ2-1; no reliable D call. CDR1 is MNHEY, CDR2 SVGEGT, per germline. CDR3 length: 14 amino acids. Between the trimmed V and J ends, which lost 0 bases and 10 bases, there was a span of 13 bases. The CDR3, as DNA: TGTGCCAGCAGTTACTCAGGCCCCCTAGAAGAGCAGTTCTTC. Protein: CASSYSGPLEEQFF.